The entry below describes one T cell receptor (beta chain). Data came from immunoSEQ multiplex PCR; TCRdb stores just in-frame clones and leaves some out. The repertoire holds around 260,000 clones, with around 81% as singletons. This entry belongs to a study of blood T cell repertoires in COVID-19. Study context: Sites across the United States, Italy and Spain contributed samples from acute and convalescent COVID-19.

Germline-derived CDR1 and CDR2 are GTSNPN and SVGIG (reference sequence). The V gene end was trimmed by 4 bases and the J gene end by 11 bases; junction bases not matched to a gene: 6. This CDR3 comprises 11 residues. The sequence derives from a person aged 70 to 85 with COVID-19, enrolled during active disease. The chain joins TRBV30 to TRBJ1-1; 8 bases fit TRBD1. The sequenced material came from peripheral blood. CDR3 loop: CAWKDRGSAFF. CDR3 nucleotides: TGTGCCTGGAAAGACAGGGGATCGGCTTTCTTT.